This is a list of T cell receptor beta chains from one sample in a study of CD8 T cells in Susac syndrome. TCRdb used MiXCR to reprocess the immunoSEQ multiplex PCR reads, holding one entry per CDR3 protein. The sample lists 150,000 to 180,000 distinct CDR3 sequences, around 95% occurring once. Material: CD8+ T cells from PBMCs. The receptors were sampled from a human donor with multiple sclerosis. CDR3s include the opening cysteine and the closing phenylalanine or tryptophan.

v_call cdr3_aa
TRBV2 CASKDIYSGANVLTF
TRBV7-9 CASRIPIPGSYNEQFF
TRBV6-5 CASSYSAGLGGYTF
TRBV28 CASSSRRYSNQPQHF
TRBV20-1 CSAEGESEQETQYF
TRBV9 CASSAGGGKNIQYF
TRBV12-3/TRBV12-4 CASSLIPGGINTIYF
TRBV11-2 CASSWETAQETQYF
TRBV7-9 CASSSRGANTGELFF
TRBV4-2 CASSQEAGETQYF
TRBV4-3 CASSQLVGGPSDNEQFF
TRBV7-6 CASSFLQGANQPQHF
TRBV4-2 CASSQDPGQAATNEKLFF
TRBV5-4 CASSSPLESIDEQFF
TRBV15 CATSRERQGYDSEQFF
TRBV20-1 CSARGGYTDTQYF
TRBV7-2 CASSLDLAISYNEQFF